This T cell receptor beta chain derives from a study of OX40 agonist ivuxolimab in advanced cancers. This clone was seen a single time. The target antigen is unknown. The junction departs from the called germline gene at one end, perhaps through a read error. Only in-frame clones appear in the TCRdb table, and some are missing; sequencing was by immunoSEQ multiplex PCR. The sample has fewer than 40,000 clones; more than 70% are singletons. Study-wide results and limits: Expanded clones belonging to CD8+ T cells outnumbered, on average, those of CD4+.

The CDR3 runs to 12 residues. CDR1 SNHLY and CDR2 FYNNEI come from the germline V gene. This specimen was CD4+ or CD8+ T cells sorted from blood, taken in a trial of the OX40 agonist ivuxolimab. The J gene is TRBJ2-7, the V gene TRBV2; either TRBD1 or TRBD2 may fit D (6 bases each). This clonotype was obtained from an adult with an advanced solid tumor such as melanoma, head and neck, liver or kidney cancer. The CDR3 bases are TGTGCCAGCAGTGAAGCGCGGGCAGGGGAGGTCTTC. Its translation is CASSEARAGEVF.